The clone carrying this T cell receptor (beta chain) was counted ten times or more. Antigen specificity is unknown. The data originate from a study of T cells in Graves' hyperthyroidism and ophthalmopathy. Study conclusions and caveats: Onset of ophthalmopathy came a median roughly 6 months after the model predicted it. Most thyroid-expanded clonotypes above 0.001 were also found in blood.

Clinical symptoms, serum thyroxine, TRAb, thyroid ultrasound and orbital computed tomography informed diagnoses. It was RNA transcripts that yielded the amplified TCR beta CDR3 regions. The TCR CDR3 was amplified in a first-round RT-PCR using the HTBI primer set. TCRdb reprocessed the multiplex PCR reads via MiXCR and lists one record per CDR3 protein. This sample carries 530,000 or so distinct CDR3 sequences, about 15% of them seen once, and the ten largest clones take around 17%. The germline CDR1 and CDR2 sequences are DFQATT and SNEGSKA (reference sequence). The CDR3 length is 14 residues. The trim removed 0 bases at V and 5 bases at J, leaving 4 bases unmatched.

The gene calls are TRBV20-1 and TRBJ1-1; 9 bases map to TRBD1. The source is a woman aged 18-30 years with Graves' ophthalmopathy. Input material: blood. The chain's CDR3 is CSAREGQGKTEAFF. In DNA form, the CDR3 reads TGCAGTGCTAGAGAGGGACAGGGTAAAACTGAAGCTTTCTTT.